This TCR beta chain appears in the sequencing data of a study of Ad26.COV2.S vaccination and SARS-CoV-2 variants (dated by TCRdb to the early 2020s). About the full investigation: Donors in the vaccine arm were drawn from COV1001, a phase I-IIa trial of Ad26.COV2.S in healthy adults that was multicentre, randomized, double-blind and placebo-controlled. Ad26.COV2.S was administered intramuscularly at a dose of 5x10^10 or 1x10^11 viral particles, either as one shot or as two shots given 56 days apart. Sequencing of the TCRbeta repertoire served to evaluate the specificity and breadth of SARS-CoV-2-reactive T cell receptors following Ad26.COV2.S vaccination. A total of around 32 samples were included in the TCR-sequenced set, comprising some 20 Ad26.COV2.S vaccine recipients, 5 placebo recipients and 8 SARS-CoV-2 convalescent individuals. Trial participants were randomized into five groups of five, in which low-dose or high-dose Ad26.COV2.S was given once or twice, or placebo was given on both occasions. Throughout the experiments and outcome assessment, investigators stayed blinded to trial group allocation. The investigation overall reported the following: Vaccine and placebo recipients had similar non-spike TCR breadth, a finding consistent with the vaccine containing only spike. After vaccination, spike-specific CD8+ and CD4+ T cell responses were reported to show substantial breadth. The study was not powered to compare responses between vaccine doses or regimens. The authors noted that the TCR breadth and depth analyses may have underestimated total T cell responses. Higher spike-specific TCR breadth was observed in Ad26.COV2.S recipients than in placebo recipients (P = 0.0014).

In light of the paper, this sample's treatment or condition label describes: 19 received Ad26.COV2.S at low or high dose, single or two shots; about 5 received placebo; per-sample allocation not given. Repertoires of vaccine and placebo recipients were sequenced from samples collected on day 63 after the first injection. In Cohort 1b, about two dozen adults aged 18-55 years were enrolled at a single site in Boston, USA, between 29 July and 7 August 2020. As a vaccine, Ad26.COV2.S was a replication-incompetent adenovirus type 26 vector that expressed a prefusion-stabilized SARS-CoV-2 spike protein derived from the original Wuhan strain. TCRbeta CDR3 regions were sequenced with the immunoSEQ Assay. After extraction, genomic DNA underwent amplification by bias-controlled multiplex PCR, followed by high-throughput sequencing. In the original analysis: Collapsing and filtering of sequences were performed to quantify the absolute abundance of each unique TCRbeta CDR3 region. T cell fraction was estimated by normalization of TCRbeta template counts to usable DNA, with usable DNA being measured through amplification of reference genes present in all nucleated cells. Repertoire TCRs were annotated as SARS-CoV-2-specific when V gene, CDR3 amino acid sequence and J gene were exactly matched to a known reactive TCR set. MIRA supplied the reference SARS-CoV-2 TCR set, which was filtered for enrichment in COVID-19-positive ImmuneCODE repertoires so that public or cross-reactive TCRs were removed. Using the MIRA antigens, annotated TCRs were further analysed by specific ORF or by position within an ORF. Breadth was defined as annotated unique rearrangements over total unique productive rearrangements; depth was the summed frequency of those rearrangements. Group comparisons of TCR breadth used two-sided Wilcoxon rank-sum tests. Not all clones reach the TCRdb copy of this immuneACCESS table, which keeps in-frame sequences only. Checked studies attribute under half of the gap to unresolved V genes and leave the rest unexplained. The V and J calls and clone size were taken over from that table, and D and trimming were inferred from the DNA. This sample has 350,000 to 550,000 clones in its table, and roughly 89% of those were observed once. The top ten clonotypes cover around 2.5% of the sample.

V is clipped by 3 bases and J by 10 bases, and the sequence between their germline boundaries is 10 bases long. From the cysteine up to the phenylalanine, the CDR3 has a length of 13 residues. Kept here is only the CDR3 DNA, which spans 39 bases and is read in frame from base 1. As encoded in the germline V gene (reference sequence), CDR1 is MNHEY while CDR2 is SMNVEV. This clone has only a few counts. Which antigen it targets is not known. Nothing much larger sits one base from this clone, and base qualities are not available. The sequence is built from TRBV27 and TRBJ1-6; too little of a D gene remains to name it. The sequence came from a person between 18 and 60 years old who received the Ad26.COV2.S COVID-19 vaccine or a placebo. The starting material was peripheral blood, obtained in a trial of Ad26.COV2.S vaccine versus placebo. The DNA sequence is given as TGTGCCAGCAGTTTTTCAGGAGAGTCACCCCTCCACTTT. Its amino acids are CASSFSGESPLHF.